The 10 T cell receptor beta chains in this list originate from one sample, sequenced in a study of T-cell memory formation after mild COVID-19. TCRdb re-called the 5' RACE reads with MiXCR, one entry per CDR3 protein. The sample consists of about 180,000 distinct CDR3 sequences, about 18% of them appearing once. Specimen: PBMCs or a T cell subset sorted from them (not recorded which). The source is a young man who had mild COVID-19 (a few samples of this study predate the infection). Cell type and time point are not known.

The J gene is TRBJ2-5, the V gene TRBV10-3, with 7 bases lining up with TRBD1. Germline trimming cut 5 bases from V and 1 base from J; bases unmatched to any gene: 7. CDR1 is ENHRY and CDR2 is SYGVKD in the germline V gene. The CDR3 contains 15 residues. CDR3 region: CAISIRTGPQETQYF. The CDR3 DNA is TGTGCCATCAGTATACGGACAGGACCCCAAGAGACCCAGTACTTC.

The V call is TRBV2, the J call TRBJ1-5; D gene ambiguous. The CDR3 has 13 amino acids. The V gene's germline CDR1 is SNHLY and CDR2 FYNNEI. The V end was cut by 7 bases, the J end by 1 base, with 8 bases between. Here the CDR3 reads CASMQESNQPQHF. In nucleotides, the CDR3 is TGTGCCAGCATGCAGGAGAGCAATCAGCCCCAGCATTTT.

This clonotype has ten or more counts. The chain joins TRBV7-9 to TRBJ2-4, with 10 bases that match TRBD1. The trim removed 3 bases at V and 0 bases at J, leaving 8 bases unmatched. Germline-derived CDR1 and CDR2 are SEHNR and FQNEAQ (reference sequence). This CDR3 is 18 amino acids long. DNA for the CDR3: TGTGCCAGCAGCTTCGGACAGGGGGACCCAATAGCCAAAAACATTCAGTACTTC. Translation gives CASSFGQGDPIAKNIQYF.

The chain uses TRBV7-9 and TRBJ1-3, with 7 positions matching TRBD1. With 4 bases clipped from V and 7 bases from J, the junction kept 4 bases outside the gene matches. This CDR3 has 13 residues. Per the germline V gene, CDR1 is SEHNR and CDR2 is FQNEAQ (reference sequence). For the CDR3, the DNA is TGTGCCAGCAGCTATGGACAGGCCAACACCATATATTTT. The encoded protein is CASSYGQANTIYF.

V is TRBV5-5 and J is TRBJ2-3, with D perhaps TRBD1 (5 bases). The CDR3 covers 13 residues. V was shortened by 7 bases and J by 4 bases, with 13 bases between the two germline ends. Germline V gives CDR1 SGHKS, CDR2 YYEKEE (reference sequence). The CDR3 coding sequence is TGTGCCAGCCGGGCAGGGTCCGCAGATACGCAGTATTTT. Its translation: CASRAGSADTQYF.

This chain connects TRBV12-3 or TRBV12-4 to TRBJ1-5; D remains ambiguous. V dropped 5 bases and J dropped 0 bases, with 14 bases sitting between them. This CDR3 is 16 amino acids long. This CDR3 reads CASSPFGRPSNQPQHF. The CDR3 bases are TGTGCCAGCAGTCCTTTCGGACGGCCTAGCAATCAGCCCCAGCATTTT.

This chain joins TRBV6-6 and TRBJ1-4; TRBD1 agrees at 10 bases. This CDR3 contains 15 residues. The germline CDR1 and CDR2 sequences are MNHNY and SVGAGI (reference sequence). The V gene end was trimmed by 5 bases and the J gene end by 6 bases; junction bases not matched to a gene: 6. Written as DNA, the CDR3 is TGTGCCAGCAGTCCCTCAGGGACAGGGGATGAAAAACTGTTTTTT. Protein sequence: CASSPSGTGDEKLFF.

The V call is TRBV7-2, the J call TRBJ2-5, with D perhaps matching TRBD2 (7 bases). The CDR3 sequence is 17 residues long. Deletions cut 2 bases from V and 2 bases from J, with 18 bases between. Per the germline V gene, CDR1 is SGHTA and CDR2 is FQGNSA. The CDR3 spells CASSLMGGGGQQETQYF. Here the CDR3 DNA reads TGTGCCAGCAGCTTAATGGGAGGCGGGGGACAACAAGAGACCCAGTACTTC. The full variable domain, completed using reference TRBV7-2 and TRBJ2-5, is GAGVSQSPSNKVTEKGKDVELRCDPISGHTALYWYRQSLGQGLEFLIYFQGNSAPDKSGLPSDRFSAERTGGSVSTLTIQRTQQEDSAVYLCASSLMGGGGQQETQYFGPGTRLLVL.

This clonotype was seen many times. The chain combines TRBV4-3 with TRBJ2-5; D possibly corresponds to TRBD1 (5 bases). V was trimmed by 0 bases and J by 6 bases, leaving 11 bases between them. Looked up from germline, CDR1 is LGHNA and CDR2 is YSLEER. The CDR3 has 14 residues. The CDR3 region has the DNA TGCGCCAGCAGCCAAGATACAGGAGTGAAGACCCAGTACTTC. Its protein product is CASSQDTGVKTQYF.

The chain joins TRBV12-3 or TRBV12-4 to TRBJ1-1; no firm D call. This CDR3 has 13 amino acids. Trimming removed 7 bases from V and 4 bases from J, with 13 bases in between. In DNA, the CDR3 is TGTGCCAGCACCCGAGCGTTAGGCACTGAAGCTTTCTTT. It yields the protein CASTRALGTEAFF.